This T cell receptor (beta chain) was sequenced in a study of cytomegalovirus exposure and HLA in healthy donors (dated by TCRdb to the late 2010s). About the full investigation: An earlier analysis of several hundred of the donors reported about 290 Gb of sequence data and around 110 million unique TCR beta sequences from about 180 million T cells. The study aimed to test whether cataloging public T cell receptors could reveal signatures of past pathogen exposure. Alongside the repertoire data, information on donor age, sex, ethnicity and CMV serostatus was compiled. The study used immunosequencing to profile the T cell repertoires of hundreds of subjects and linked those repertoires to cytomegalovirus serostatus. The number of donors typed differed by locus, with about 629-630 for A, B, C, DRB1 and DQB1, 522 for DQA1, about 610 for DPA1, and around 450 for DPB1. In a later genetic analysis, genome-wide SNP genotypes for about 55% of the roughly 700 donors were used, and that subset was treated as a discovery cohort. An early release covering 550 to 650 HLA-typed donors comprised 300 to 350 gigabases of sequencing data and some 79 million unique TCR sequences. Both class I and class II loci were covered by HLA typing, at four-digit resolution. To predict cytomegalovirus infection status, the study combined high-throughput TCR immunosequencing, statistical association of individual TCRs with disease status, and machine learning. Of the roughly 400 genotyped donors, 80% to 90% were placed in the genetic ancestry cluster associated with self-reported Caucasian donors. In a later analysis, previously published TCR beta repertoires from 666 donors were re-analyzed and high-resolution HLA genotyping was added so that TCR occurrence patterns could be studied. Rather than drawing on any new phenotypic data, the later analysis identified candidate immune exposures from TCR beta sequences and the way those sequences occurred across donors. In an earlier analysis of 500 to 650 of the donors, high-throughput TCR beta sequencing was used to judge whether each TCR beta V gene segment behaved as functional or pseudogenic. All discovery cohort repertoires had been generated on a single sequencing platform. Across around 400 genotyped donors of the cohort, an average of about 200,000 unique TCR beta nucleotide sequences per donor were sequenced, and 15% to 20% of those sequences were non-productive. Along with the roughly 670-subject first cohort, a separate validation cohort of over a hundred different subjects was used. Four to six DR-DQ haplotypes were handled as single units for association and clustering, since linkage in the cohort was strong. The paper as a whole reports these results and caveats: Broadly in line with IMGT annotations, most TCR beta V segments showed up in productive rearrangements about 87% or about 30% of the time in an earlier analysis of some 590 of the donors. The classifier was reported to diagnose cytomegalovirus status with high specificity and sensitivity in both the original cohort and the validation cohort. In a later analysis, TCR association rates were found to vary across HLA loci, with the most associated TCRs seen for DRB1 alleles and the fewest for HLA-C alleles. In vitro tests confirmed that three of the cytomegalovirus-associated TCR beta chains recognize cytomegalovirus antigens. Sequencing depth was assumed to be roughly uniform across donors in the presence/absence analyses, though that assumption may not hold. A cluster of highly shared sequence variants was judged likely to represent a technical artifact of the sequencing pipeline. In a later analysis, HLA-associated TCR beta chains showed more clonal expansion and lower generation probabilities than non-associated chains that were equally common. Because counts were too low, seventeen rarely observed V segments, including chromosome 9 orphons, were excluded from the earlier analysis of 587 of the donors. In this cohort, only TCR beta chains were sequenced, and detectable features were limited by the absence of alpha or paired-chain data. An association between a missense DCLRE1C variant and V-gene and J-gene trimming of TCR beta chains was found in a later genetic analysis and replicated in an independent cohort. In a later analysis, over 15,000 TCR beta sequences were associated with specific HLA alleles at a false discovery rate of 0.05. Linkage disequilibrium might explain the correlated functional status among segregating V segments, but an unknown experimental factor could not be excluded. Across donors, most TCR sequences were observed very rarely, whereas some public TCRs were present in many individuals. Immune exposure information for the cohort was limited to CMV serostatus. The authors suggested that the approach could potentially be generalized to other disease states and immunological phenotypes. In a later analysis, several top co-occurrence clusters were reported to appear linked to parvovirus B19, influenza, CMV and Epstein-Barr virus. In a later genetic analysis, fewer N-insertions in productive TCRs were reported among donors in an Asian-associated ancestry cluster than the 666-donor mean. Because some donors lacked HLA typing at each locus, the association tests relied only on the typed subset. A further reported finding was that TCR beta sequences accurately predicted the HLA-A and HLA-B alleles for most subjects in the first cohort. A total of some 180 TCR beta chains were listed by the study as associated with cytomegalovirus. A later analysis found that most CMV-associated TCR beta chains appeared HLA-restricted, with HLA associations seemingly driven largely by CMV exposure. Assigning TCR associations to individual alleles was difficult when HLA alleles, especially DR and DQ, strongly co-occurred. Some IMGT-functional V segments, including TRBV6-2 and TRBV6-3, could not be distinguished by the 87-base-pair reads and were therefore excluded.

Details on this clone: The antigen it recognizes is unknown. No per-base quality is available; no much larger clone lies one base away.

The library was produced with the immunoSEQ multiplex PCR assay. A mixture of 60 forward primers for TCR Vbeta segments and 13 reverse primers for TCR Jbeta segments was used in the multiplex PCR. The CDR3 region of rearranged TCR beta genes was amplified from genomic DNA with a multiplex PCR assay. The amplified TCR beta libraries were sequenced on the Illumina HiSeq System as 87-base-pair reads. Per the original workflow: Across the 640 or so repertoires, a later analysis counted some 81 million unique TCR beta chains, 8.5 million to 12 million of which were shared by at least two donors. To remove PCR and sequencing errors, raw reads were error-corrected and collapsed into unique sequences using a nearest-neighbor algorithm that merged closely related sequences. Alignment of CDR3 sequences to IMGT reference sequences was used to assign V, D and J gene segments. For a sequence to be retained, a match of at least six nucleotides to both a V gene segment and a J gene segment was required. A rearrangement was called productive if the CDR3 had no stop codons and remained in frame with V and J, and every other rearrangement was called non-productive. Following IMGT convention, CDR3 was defined as the stretch from the second conserved V-encoded cysteine to the conserved J-encoded phenylalanine. The earlier analysis of some 550 of the donors excluded any sequence lacking an unambiguous match to a single V gene segment. An earlier analysis of just under 600 of the donors called V segments functional above 56.7% productive rearrangements and segregating when the between-donor standard deviation exceeded 5%. A statistical classification framework was built to diagnose cytomegalovirus status from the catalog of TCR beta chain sequences. V and J gene assignment, in a later analysis, came from comparing TCR nucleotide sequences with IMGT/GENE-DB human TR gene sequences. The TCRdist pipeline was used in a later analysis to assign CDR3 sequences and most-parsimonious VDJ recombination scenarios. A later analysis defined each TCR beta chain by its CDR3 amino acid sequence plus V-gene family, and excluded reads lacking a unique V-gene family. To address suspected cross-contamination and a sequencing artifact, a later analysis removed approximately 600 highly shared, low-generation-probability nucleotide sequences. In a later analysis, a clonal expansion index was calculated for each public chain from normalized within-repertoire ranks of inferred template counts. A later analysis computed generation probabilities with a VDJ recombination model fitted to out-of-frame rearrangements, and checked the results against IGoR. Hypergeometric tests were used in a later analysis to score TCR-TCR, TCR-HLA and TCR-CMV co-occurrence, with a repertoire-size bias correction applied to the TCR pairs. A later analysis estimated false discovery rates by permuting HLA or CMV assignments 20 times. In a later analysis, co-occurring TCRs were grouped using DBSCAN, with TCRdist sequence similarity added in when clustering inside HLA-allele-positive subsets. Repertoires with fewer than 30,000 or more than 120,000 public chains, plus five repertoires with anomalous nucleotide sharing, were excluded from co-occurrence clustering. TCRdb obtained this table from immuneACCESS and retained in-frame rearrangements with V and J assigned. These tables miss some clones; where compared with another copy, unresolved V genes account for less than half of the shortfall, and the remainder is unexplained. V and J calls and clone size are as listed in that table; D and trimming were resolved from the DNA. The sample table shows about 140,000 clones, and over 70% are seen once. 4.5% to 6% of the sample rests with the top ten.

In total, approximately 690 healthy bone marrow donors made up the cohort. Cohort members were all nominally healthy when sampled, although unrecorded immune exposures were likely present. The donor was CMV seronegative and was included in the group of several hundred seronegative cohort members. Every donor gave a peripheral blood sample, and the peripheral blood mononuclear cells from that sample were used for TCR beta sequencing. The Qiagen DNeasy Blood Extraction Kit was used to extract genomic DNA from the blood cell samples. CDR1 MDHEN and CDR2 SYDVKM were looked up in the germline V gene. The CDR3 numbers 14 residues from cysteine through phenylalanine. Kept here is only the CDR3 DNA, which spans 42 bases and is read in frame from base 1. Trimming takes 4 bases from V and 5 bases from J, and the germline ends sit 14 bases apart.

What was sequenced was PBMCs. This chain joins TRBV28 to TRBJ1-2, with a weak D call of TRBD1 (5 bases match). This TCR was recovered from a male donor in good health and CMV-seronegative. CDR3 region: CASSSGLEGYGYTF. The DNA sequence follows: TGTGCCAGCAGTTCCGGTTTGGAGGGGTATGGCTACACCTTC.